The 5 T cell receptor beta chains listed next were all sequenced from one sample in a study of T-cell memory formation after mild COVID-19. Via MiXCR, TCRdb re-called the 5' RACE reads, giving one row per CDR3 protein. The data contain 250,000 or so distinct CDR3 sequences, roughly 18% of them seen just once; the ten biggest clones take up about 23%. The specimen sequenced was PBMCs or a T cell subset sorted from them (not recorded which). The receptors were sampled from a man aged 18-30 years who had mild COVID-19 (a few samples of this study predate the infection). Cell type and time point are not known.

This chain connects TRBV27 to TRBJ1-1; D not certain. From germline, CDR1 is MNHEY and CDR2 SMNVEV (reference sequence). This CDR3 comprises 12 residues. V was trimmed by 7 bases and J by 3 bases, leaving 9 bases between them. The CDR3 is CASNGRDTEAFF. The DNA of the CDR3 is TGTGCCAGCAATGGCAGAGACACTGAAGCTTTCTTT.

This sequence joins TRBV11-3 and TRBJ2-5; TRBD1 might be the D (5 bases). Germline CDR1 reads SGHNT; CDR2 reads YENEEA. V was cut by 0 bases and J by 5 bases, with 13 bases left in between. The CDR3 has 15 amino acids. In nucleotides, the CDR3 is TGTGCCAGCAGCTTAGACGCAGGGCAGCAGGAGACCCAGTACTTC. Protein sequence: CASSLDAGQQETQYF.

The V and J genes are TRBV5-1 and TRBJ2-7, with 9 nucleotides matching TRBD2. After removal of 4 bases from V and 3 bases from J, the junction contained 8 bases not matched to a gene. The CDR3 runs 15 residues. CDR1 is SGHRS, CDR2 YFSETQ, per germline. The DNA of the CDR3 is TGCGCCAGCAGCGCCGGCGGGACTAGCCGCTACGAGCAGTACTTC. Translating gives CASSAGGTSRYEQYF.

V is TRBV15 and J is TRBJ2-5; possibly TRBD1 for D (6 bases). This CDR3 has 16 residues. Germline V gene sequence: CDR1 LNHNV, CDR2 YYDKDF (reference sequence). V dropped 1 base and J dropped 1 base, with 13 bases sitting between them. CDR3 loop: CATSRGGRGGQETQYF. The CDR3 DNA reads TGTGCCACCAGCAGAGGAGGCAGGGGTGGCCAAGAGACCCAGTACTTC.

This clonotype turned up a few times. This chain connects TRBV5-1 to TRBJ2-3, with 9 bases identical to TRBD1. The CDR3 runs 14 residues. J gave up 6 bases and V 4 bases, and 6 bases lay outside the gene matches. Germline values: CDR1 SGHRS, CDR2 YFSETQ. CDR3 residues: CASSLYRGLDTQYF. The DNA of the CDR3 is TGCGCCAGCAGCCTTTACAGGGGGCTGGATACGCAGTATTTT. Based on the CDR3 plus reference TRBV5-1 and TRBJ2-3, the full variable domain is KAGVTQTPRYLIKTRGQQVTLSCSPISGHRSVSWYQQTPGQGLQFLFEYFSETQRNKGNFPGRFSGRQFSNSRSEMNVSTLELGDSALYLCASSLYRGLDTQYFGPGTRLTVL.